These T cell receptor beta chains were read from a single sample in a study of T cell responses to AZD1222 COVID-19 vaccine. The table came from immunoSEQ multiplex PCR; TCRdb's copy has only in-frame clones and leaves some out. The data contain about 130,000 clones, about 93% of them singletons. The source was peripheral blood, collected on day 0 of AZD1222 vaccination. Receptors originate from an adult in good health. CDR3s include the opening cysteine and the closing phenylalanine or tryptophan. The D gene is left open where the match is weak. Clone sizes are given selectively: once, few, many, or a class where the clone is expanded.

J: TRBJ2-7
V: TRBV9
size: NA
D: NA
CDR3: CARSAGGGGPYEQYF
DNA: TGTGCCCGCAGCGCCGGGGGAGGCGGGCCCTACGAGCAGTACTTC

J: TRBJ2-5
V: TRBV5-1
size: NA
D: NA
CDR3: CASSLIADQETQYF
DNA: TGCGCCAGCAGCTTGATAGCGGACCAAGAGACCCAGTACTTC

J: TRBJ1-1
V: TRBV27
size: NA
D: NA
CDR3: CASSLSGGLNTEAFF
DNA: TGTGCCAGCAGTTTATCGGGAGGGCTGAACACTGAAGCTTTCTTT

J: TRBJ1-3
V: TRBV21-1
size: NA
D: NA
CDR3: CASPPGGGNTIYF
DNA: TGTGCCAGTCCCCCCGGTGGTGGAAACACCATATATTTT

J: TRBJ1-2
V: TRBV27
size: NA
D: TRBD1
CDR3: CASSPQGAVGGYTF
DNA: TGTGCCAGCAGTCCTCAGGGGGCGGTTGGTGGCTACACCTTC

J: TRBJ1-3
V: TRBV5-3
size: NA
D: NA
CDR3: CATRPTFRSPKGNTIYF
DNA: TGTGCCACCAGGCCCACCTTTCGGTCCCCTAAAGGAAACACCATATATTTT

J: TRBJ2-1
V: TRBV4-2
size: NA
D: NA
CDR3: CASSQVISSYNEQFF
DNA: TGTGCCAGCAGCCAAGTTATCAGCTCCTACAATGAGCAGTTCTTC

J: TRBJ1-2
V: TRBV7-3
size: NA
D: NA
CDR3: CASSLTQGYGYTF
DNA: TGTGCCAGCAGCTTAACTCAAGGGTATGGCTACACCTTC

J: TRBJ2-5
V: TRBV2
size: NA
D: TRBD2
CDR3: CASSARTSGTETQYF
DNA: TGTGCCAGCAGCGCTAGGACTAGCGGGACTGAGACCCAGTACTTC

J: TRBJ2-1
V: TRBV7-9
size: NA
D: NA
CDR3: CASSPDSGYNEQFF
DNA: TGTGCCAGCAGCCCAGATAGTGGTTACAATGAGCAGTTCTTC

J: TRBJ1-4
V: TRBV30
size: NA
D: NA
CDR3: CAWSPGPGREKLFF
DNA: TGTGCCTGGAGCCCCGGTCCAGGTCGCGAAAAACTGTTTTTT

J: TRBJ1-4
V: TRBV19
size: NA
D: NA
CDR3: CASRYRDNNEKLFF
DNA: TGTGCCAGTAGATACCGGGACAATAATGAAAAACTGTTTTTT

J: TRBJ1-5
V: TRBV5-1
size: NA
D: NA
CDR3: CASSPGTGAGQPQHF
DNA: TGCGCCAGCAGCCCCGGGACCGGGGCGGGTCAGCCCCAGCATTTT

J: TRBJ1-2
V: TRBV7-8
size: once
D: TRBD1
CDR3: CASSTRQGGWGYTF
DNA: TGTGCCAGCAGCACCAGACAGGGCGGATGGGGCTACACCTTC

J: TRBJ2-2
V: TRBV3-1/TRBV3-2
size: NA
D: NA
CDR3: CASSSGLTGELFF
DNA: TGTGCCAGCAGCAGCGGCCTAACCGGGGAGCTGTTTTTT

J: TRBJ2-7
V: TRBV5-6
size: NA
D: TRBD1
CDR3: CASSYPGTGDDEQYF
DNA: TGTGCCAGCAGTTACCCCGGGACAGGGGATGACGAGCAGTACTTC